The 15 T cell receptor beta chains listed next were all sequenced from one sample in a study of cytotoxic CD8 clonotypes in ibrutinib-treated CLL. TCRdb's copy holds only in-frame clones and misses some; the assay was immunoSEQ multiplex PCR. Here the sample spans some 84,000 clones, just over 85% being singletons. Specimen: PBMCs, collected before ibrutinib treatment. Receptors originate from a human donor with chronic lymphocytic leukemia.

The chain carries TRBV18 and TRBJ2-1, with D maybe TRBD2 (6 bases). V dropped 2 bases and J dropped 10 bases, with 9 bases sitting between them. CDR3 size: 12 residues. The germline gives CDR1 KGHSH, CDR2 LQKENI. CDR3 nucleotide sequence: TGTGCCAGCTCACCAACCGGGAGAGAGCAGTTCTTC. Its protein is CASSPTGREQFF.

The CDR3, as DNA: TGCGCCAGCAGCCCTTTAGACCGAATACACTATGGCTACACCTTC. Translating gives CASSPLDRIHYGYTF. The chain couples TRBV5-1 to TRBJ1-2; D is unresolved. With 4 bases removed from V and 3 bases from J, the gap between germline ends came to 16 bases. The CDR3 is 15 residues long. Germline lookup yields CDR1 SGHRS and CDR2 YFSETQ.

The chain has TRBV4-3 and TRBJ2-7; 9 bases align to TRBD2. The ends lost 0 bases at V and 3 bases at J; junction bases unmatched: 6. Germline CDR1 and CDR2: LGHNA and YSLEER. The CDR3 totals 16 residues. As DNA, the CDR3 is TGCGCCAGCAGCCAAGAACTAGCGGGCGTCTACTACGAGCAGTACTTC. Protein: CASSQELAGVYYEQYF.

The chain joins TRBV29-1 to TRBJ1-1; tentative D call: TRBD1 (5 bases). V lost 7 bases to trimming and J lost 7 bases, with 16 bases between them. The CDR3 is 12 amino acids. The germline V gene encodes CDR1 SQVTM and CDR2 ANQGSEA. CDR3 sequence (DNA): TGCAGCGCAGGACACCCTGGAGGTGAAGCTTTCTTT. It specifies CSAGHPGGEAFF.

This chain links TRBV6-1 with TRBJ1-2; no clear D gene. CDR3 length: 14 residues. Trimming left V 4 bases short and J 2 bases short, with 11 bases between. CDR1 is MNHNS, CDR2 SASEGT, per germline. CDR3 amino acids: CASSVGQTNYGYTF. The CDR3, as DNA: TGTGCCAGCAGTGTGGGTCAGACGAACTATGGCTACACCTTC.

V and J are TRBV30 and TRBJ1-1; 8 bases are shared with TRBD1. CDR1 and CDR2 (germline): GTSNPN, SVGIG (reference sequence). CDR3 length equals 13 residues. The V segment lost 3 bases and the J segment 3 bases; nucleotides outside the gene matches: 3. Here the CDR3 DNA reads TGTGCCTGGAGCACAGGGGGTTACACTGAAGCTTTCTTT. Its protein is CAWSTGGYTEAFF.

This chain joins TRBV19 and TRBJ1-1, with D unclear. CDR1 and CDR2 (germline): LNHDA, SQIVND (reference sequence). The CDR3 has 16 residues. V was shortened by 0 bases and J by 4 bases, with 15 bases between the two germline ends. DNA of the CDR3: TGTGCCAGTAGTATAGATCTGAAGGGCGCCCCCACTGAAGCTTTCTTT. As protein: CASSIDLKGAPTEAFF.

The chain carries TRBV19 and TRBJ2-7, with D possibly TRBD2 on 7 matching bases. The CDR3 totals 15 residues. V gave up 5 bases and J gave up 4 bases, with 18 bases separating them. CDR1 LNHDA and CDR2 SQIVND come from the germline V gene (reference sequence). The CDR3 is CASSPGRGARYEQYF. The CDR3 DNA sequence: TGTGCCAGTAGTCCCGGACGGGGGGCGAGGTACGAGCAGTACTTC. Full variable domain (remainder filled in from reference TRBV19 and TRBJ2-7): DGGITQSPKYLFRKEGQNVTLSCEQNLNHDAMYWYRQDPGQGLRLIYYSQIVNDFQKGDIAEGYSVSREKKESFPLTVTSAQKNPTAFYLCASSPGRGARYEQYFGPGTRLTVT.

In DNA, the CDR3 is TGTGCCTGGAGTAGGGGATACATGTACCAAGAGACCCAGTACTTC. Residues: CAWSRGYMYQETQYF. The gene calls are TRBV30 and TRBJ2-5; D may be TRBD1 (5 bases). This CDR3 region has 15 residues. Germline V lookup: CDR1 GTSNPN, CDR2 SVGIG (reference sequence). V lost 2 bases and J 0 bases, leaving 13 bases between the germline ends.

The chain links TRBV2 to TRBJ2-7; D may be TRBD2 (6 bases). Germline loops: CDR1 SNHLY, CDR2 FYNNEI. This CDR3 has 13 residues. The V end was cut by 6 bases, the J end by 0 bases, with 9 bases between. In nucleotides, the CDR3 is TGTGCCAGCAGGGGGGACTCCTCCTACGAGCAGTACTTC. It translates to CASRGDSSYEQYF.

DNA for the CDR3: TGTGCCAGCAGCTTGACAGGGGTTTTCGAAAAACTGTTTTTT. Protein product: CASSLTGVFEKLFF. This chain connects TRBV7-2 to TRBJ1-4; 8 positions match TRBD1. Germline-derived CDR1 and CDR2 are SGHTA and FQGNSA. With V trimmed by 3 bases and J by 8 bases, 5 bases remained unmatched. CDR3 length: 14 amino acids. The full variable domain, with the rest looked up from reference TRBV7-2 and TRBJ1-4, is GAGVSQSPSNKVTEKGKDVELRCDPISGHTALYWYRQSLGQGLEFLIYFQGNSAPDKSGLPSDRFSAERTGGSVSTLTIQRTQQEDSAVYLCASSLTGVFEKLFFGSGTQLSVL.

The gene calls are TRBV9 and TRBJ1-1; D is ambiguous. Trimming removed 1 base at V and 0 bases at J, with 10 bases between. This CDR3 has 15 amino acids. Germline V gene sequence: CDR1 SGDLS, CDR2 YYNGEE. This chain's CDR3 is CASSVTGSMNTEAFF. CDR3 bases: TGTGCCAGCAGCGTAACTGGGTCCATGAACACTGAAGCTTTCTTT. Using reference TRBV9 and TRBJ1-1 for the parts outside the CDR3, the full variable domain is DSGVTQTPKHLITATGQRVTLRCSPRSGDLSVYWYQQSLDQGLQFLIQYYNGEERAKGNILERFSAQQFPDLHSELNLSSLELGDSALYFCASSVTGSMNTEAFFGQGTRLTVV.

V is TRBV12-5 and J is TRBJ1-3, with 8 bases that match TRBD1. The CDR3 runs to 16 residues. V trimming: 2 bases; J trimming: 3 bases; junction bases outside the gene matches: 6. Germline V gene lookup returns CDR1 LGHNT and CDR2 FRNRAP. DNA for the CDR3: TGTGCTAGTGGTTTGACTCTGACAGGGGTTGGAAACACCATATATTTT. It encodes CASGLTLTGVGNTIYF.

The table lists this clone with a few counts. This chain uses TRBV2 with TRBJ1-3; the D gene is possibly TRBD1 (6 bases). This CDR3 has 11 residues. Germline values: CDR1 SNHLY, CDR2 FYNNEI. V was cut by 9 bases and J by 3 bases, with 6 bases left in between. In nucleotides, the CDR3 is TGTGCCAGACAGGGTGGAAACACCATATATTTT. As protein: CARQGGNTIYF. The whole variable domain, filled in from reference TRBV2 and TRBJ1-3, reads EPEVTQTPSHQVTQMGQEVILRCVPISNHLYFYWYRQILGQKVEFLVSFYNNEISEKSEIFDDQFSVERPDGSNFTLKIRSTKLEDSAMYFCARQGGNTIYFGEGSWLTVV.

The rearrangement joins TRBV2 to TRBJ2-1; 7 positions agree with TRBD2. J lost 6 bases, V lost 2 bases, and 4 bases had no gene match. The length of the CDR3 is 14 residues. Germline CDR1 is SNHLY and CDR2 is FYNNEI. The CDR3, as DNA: TGTGCCAGCAGTGAACGCGGGAGAGGCAATGAGCAGTTCTTC. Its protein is CASSERGRGNEQFF.